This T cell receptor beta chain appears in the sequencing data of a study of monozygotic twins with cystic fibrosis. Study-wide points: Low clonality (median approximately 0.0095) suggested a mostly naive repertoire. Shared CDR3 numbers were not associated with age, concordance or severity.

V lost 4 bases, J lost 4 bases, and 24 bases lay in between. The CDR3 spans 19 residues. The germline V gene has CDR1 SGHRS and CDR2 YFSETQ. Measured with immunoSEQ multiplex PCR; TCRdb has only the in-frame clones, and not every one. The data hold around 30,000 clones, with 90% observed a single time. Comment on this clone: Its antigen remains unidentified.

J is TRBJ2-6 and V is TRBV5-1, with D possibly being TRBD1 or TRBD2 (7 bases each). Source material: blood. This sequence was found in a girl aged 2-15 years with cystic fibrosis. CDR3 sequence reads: CASSLSAPGGLTGANVLTF. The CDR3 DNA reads TGCGCCAGCAGCCTTTCGGCGCCAGGGGGACTAACCGGGGCCAACGTCCTGACTTTC.